Listed below are T cell receptor beta chains from one sample, sequenced in a study of shared clonotypes between healthy human individuals. Generated by immunoSEQ multiplex PCR, the TCRdb table keeps only in-frame clones and is missing some. The profile shows about 2.4 million clones, roughly 93% of them singletons. Sequenced: naive CD4+ T cells from PBMCs. The receptors derive from a young man in good health. Some clones in this sample may be carry-over from other donors' samples. The CDR3 runs from the conserved cysteine through the conserved F or W. D genes are given only for firm matches. Expanded clones are given a class, and other clones once, few, many or no size at all.

v_call	clone_size	d_call	j_call	cdr3_aa	cdr3_nt
TRBV11-2	.	.	TRBJ2-3	CASSSLRGSSTDTQYF	TGTGCCAGCAGCTCTTTAAGGGGGTCTAGCACAGATACGCAGTATTTT
TRBV7-9	few	.	TRBJ1-5	CASSLGQGTSNQPQHF	TGTGCCAGCAGCTTAGGGCAGGGAACTAGCAATCAGCCCCAGCATTTT
TRBV29-1	.	TRBD1	TRBJ2-3	CSVMGQGGPDTQYF	TGCAGCGTTATGGGACAGGGGGGCCCAGATACGCAGTATTTT
TRBV7-3	.	TRBD2	TRBJ2-3	CASSLTGLAGGTDTQYF	TGTGCCAGCAGCTTAACGGGCCTAGCGGGGGGCACTGATACGCAGTATTTT
TRBV10-1	.	TRBD2	TRBJ2-3	CASSESALAETTDTQYF	TGCGCCAGCAGTGAGTCTGCACTAGCGGAGACCACAGATACGCAGTATTTT
TRBV2	.	.	TRBJ1-5	CASGQDLLGQPQHF	TGTGCCAGCGGTCAGGACCTCTTGGGCCAGCCCCAGCATTTT
TRBV5-1	.	.	TRBJ2-5	CASSLGAGARETQYF	TGCGCCAGCAGCTTGGGAGCAGGGGCTAGAGAGACCCAGTACTTC
TRBV28	.	TRBD2	TRBJ2-3	CASTYAEGWGLVSTDTQYF	TGTGCCAGCACCTATGCCGAGGGGTGGGGACTAGTTTCCACAGATACGCAGTATTTT
TRBV4-3	.	.	TRBJ2-1	CASSQVEGLVLGQFF	TGCGCCAGCAGCCAAGTAGAGGGGCTAGTCCTCGGGCAGTTCTTC
TRBV5-1	.	.	TRBJ2-2	CASSLLGETGTGELFF	TGCGCCAGCAGCCTCCTGGGGGAAACGGGCACCGGGGAGCTGTTTTTT
TRBV29-1	.	TRBD2	TRBJ2-3	CSVNLAGADTQYF	TGCAGCGTTAACCTAGCGGGAGCAGATACGCAGTATTTT
TRBV28	.	TRBD1	TRBJ1-3	CASMLGGQLVYSGNTIYF	TGTGCCAGCATGCTTGGGGGACAGTTGGTTTATTCTGGAAACACCATATATTTT
TRBV27	many	.	TRBJ1-4	CASSLGGGVNEKLFF	TGTGCCAGCAGTTTAGGCGGGGGGGTTAATGAAAAACTGTTTTTT
TRBV6-5	.	.	TRBJ2-1	CASSYLGGGNEQFF	TGTGCCAGCAGTTACCTAGGGGGAGGCAATGAGCAGTTCTTC
TRBV27	.	.	TRBJ1-4	CASSPLGAAGSGSEKLFF	TGTGCCAGCAGTCCCCTAGGGGCAGCCGGGTCCGGGAGTGAAAAACTGTTTTTT
TRBV27	.	.	TRBJ1-2	CARKHPRETDGYTF	TGTGCCAGAAAACACCCTCGGGAGACGGATGGCTACACCTTC
TRBV28	.	TRBD1	TRBJ2-2	CASSAAGQGNTGELFF	TGTGCCAGCAGCGCCGCGGGACAGGGGAACACCGGGGAGCTGTTTTTT
TRBV5-4	.	TRBD2	TRBJ2-1	CASSPTSGSFDEQFF	TGTGCCAGCAGCCCAACTAGCGGGAGTTTCGATGAGCAGTTCTTC
TRBV29-1	.	.	TRBJ2-7	CSATIFSYEQYF	TGCAGCGCCACGATCTTCAGCTACGAGCAGTACTTC
TRBV28	.	.	TRBJ1-1	CASSLNNEAFF	TGTGCCAGCAGTTTGAATAATGAAGCTTTCTTT
TRBV11-2	.	.	TRBJ2-7	CASTTTGRSSYEQYF	TGTGCCAGCACCACCACCGGCAGAAGCTCCTACGAGCAGTACTTC
TRBV11-1	.	.	TRBJ2-6	CASSFLGTSGANVLTF	TGTGCCAGCAGCTTCCTCGGGACCTCTGGGGCCAACGTCCTGACTTTC
TRBV11-3	.	TRBD2	TRBJ2-5	CASSSGLAGQETQYF	TGTGCCAGCAGCTCCGGACTAGCGGGACAAGAGACCCAGTACTTC
TRBV19	.	TRBD2	TRBJ2-2	CASTHPLAGVTGELFF	TGTGCCAGTACCCATCCCCTAGCGGGAGTTACCGGGGAGCTGTTTTTT
TRBV25-1	.	TRBD1	TRBJ2-2	CASSDTGGRNTGELFF	TGTGCCAGCAGTGACACAGGGGGCCGGAACACCGGGGAGCTGTTTTTT
TRBV5-5	.	TRBD1	TRBJ1-2	CASSYTQGAYGYTF	TGTGCCAGCAGTTACACCCAGGGGGCCTATGGCTACACCTTC
TRBV10-1	.	.	TRBJ2-3	CASSGGVFGTDTQYF	TGCGCCAGCAGTGGAGGAGTTTTCGGGACAGATACGCAGTATTTT
TRBV18	.	.	TRBJ2-7	CASSWVRSSYEQYF	TGTGCCAGCTCATGGGTCAGGAGCTCCTACGAGCAGTACTTC
TRBV28	.	.	TRBJ1-3	CASRSPGNTIYF	TGTGCCAGCAGGTCTCCTGGAAACACCATATATTTT
TRBV30	few	TRBD1	TRBJ1-1	CVRTGGENTEAFF	TGTGTCCGAACAGGGGGCGAGAACACTGAAGCTTTCTTT
TRBV29-1	.	.	TRBJ1-5	CSVALQGRDQPQHF	TGCAGCGTAGCCCTTCAGGGGAGGGATCAGCCCCAGCATTTT
TRBV10-3	.	.	TRBJ2-5	CAISETLTRGVETQYF	TGTGCCATCAGTGAGACATTGACCAGGGGGGTGGAGACCCAGTACTTC
TRBV5-1	.	TRBD1	TRBJ1-1	CASSLGQGDGTEAFF	TGCGCCAGCAGCTTAGGACAGGGTGATGGCACTGAAGCTTTCTTT
TRBV28	.	.	TRBJ2-6	CASSSPGAPGSSGANVLTF	TGTGCCAGCAGTTCCCCAGGGGCCCCGGGGTCCTCTGGGGCCAACGTCCTGACTTTC
TRBV7-9	.	TRBD2	TRBJ2-1	CASSSTSGSNEQFF	TGTGCCAGCAGCTCCACTAGCGGGTCGAATGAGCAGTTCTTC
TRBV5-4	once	TRBD2	TRBJ2-3	CASSPASGSGDTQYF	TGTGCCAGCAGCCCAGCTAGCGGGAGTGGGGATACGCAGTATTTT
TRBV5-1	.	TRBD1	TRBJ1-1	CASRIRQGNTEAFF	TGCGCCAGCAGGATACGACAGGGAAACACTGAAGCTTTCTTT
TRBV18	.	.	TRBJ1-1	CASSRTEANTEAFF	TGTGCCAGCTCTCGGACCGAGGCGAACACTGAAGCTTTCTTT
TRBV27	.	.	TRBJ1-2	CASSPGRVADGYTF	TGTGCCAGCAGTCCCGGAAGGGTAGCGGATGGCTACACCTTC
TRBV5-4	.	TRBD2	TRBJ2-1	CASSSGLAGSYNEQFF	TGTGCCAGCAGCTCAGGACTAGCGGGTTCCTACAATGAGCAGTTCTTC
TRBV14	.	.	TRBJ1-1	CASSQLWGNTEAFF	TGTGCCAGCAGCCAGTTGTGGGGGAACACTGAAGCTTTCTTT
TRBV27	.	.	TRBJ2-1	CASSFLVGGGSYNEQFF	TGTGCCAGCAGTTTTCTCGTAGGGGGGGGCTCCTACAATGAGCAGTTCTTC
TRBV5-1	.	TRBD1	TRBJ2-2	CASSLGGQGNTGELFF	TGCGCCAGCAGCTTAGGGGGACAGGGGAACACCGGGGAGCTGTTTTTT
TRBV5-1	.	.	TRBJ2-5	CASSPQGTKETQYF	TGCGCCAGCAGCCCTCAGGGAACTAAAGAGACCCAGTACTTC
TRBV10-3	.	.	TRBJ2-2	CAISDLSQRTPDARGTGELFF	TGTGCCATCAGTGACCTATCACAGAGAACTCCGGACGCGAGGGGCACCGGGGAGCTGTTTTTT